One T cell receptor beta chain is described in this entry. Its specificity is unknown. The record originates from a study of monozygotic twins with inflammatory bowel disease. Notes on the study in general: Concordant and discordant twins showed no difference in repertoire similarity, possibly from limited power. Immunosuppressive treatments were not uniform, and this may have added variability to patient repertoires.

TCR libraries were prepared from 3500 ng total RNA each. UMIs that had a 6-nucleotide sample barcode were put in using template switching. After re-calling the 5' RACE reads, TCRdb lists one entry per CDR3 protein, DNA absent. Its table lists 330,000 or so distinct CDR3 sequences. This CDR3 has 15 amino acids. CDR1 is MGHRA and CDR2 is YSYEKL in the germline V gene. The sample consisted of blood. The TCR was taken from a human donor with ulcerative colitis or Crohn's disease, or a healthy co-twin of an affected twin (not recorded which). The chain joins TRBV4-1 to TRBJ1-5. CDR3 loop: CASSQEGGSNQPQHF.